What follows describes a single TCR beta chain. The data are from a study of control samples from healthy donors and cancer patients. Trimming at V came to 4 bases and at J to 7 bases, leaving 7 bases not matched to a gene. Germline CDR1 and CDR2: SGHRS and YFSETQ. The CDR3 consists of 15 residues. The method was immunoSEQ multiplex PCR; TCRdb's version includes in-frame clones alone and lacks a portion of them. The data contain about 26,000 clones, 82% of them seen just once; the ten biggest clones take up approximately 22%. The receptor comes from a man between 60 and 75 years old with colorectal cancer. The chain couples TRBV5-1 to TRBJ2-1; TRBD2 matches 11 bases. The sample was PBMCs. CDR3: CASSIFSGGANEQFF. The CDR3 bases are TGCGCCAGCAGCATTTTTAGCGGGGGGGCGAATGAGCAGTTCTTC.